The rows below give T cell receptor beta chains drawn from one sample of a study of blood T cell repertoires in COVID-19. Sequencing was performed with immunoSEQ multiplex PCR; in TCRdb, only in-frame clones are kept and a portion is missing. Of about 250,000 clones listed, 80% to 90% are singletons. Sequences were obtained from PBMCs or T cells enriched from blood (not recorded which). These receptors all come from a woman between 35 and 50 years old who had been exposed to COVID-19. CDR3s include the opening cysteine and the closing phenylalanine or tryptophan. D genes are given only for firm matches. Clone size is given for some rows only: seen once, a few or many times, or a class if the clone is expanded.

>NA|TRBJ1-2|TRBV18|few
TGTGCCAGCTCACCTGAGGAGGGCTACACCTTC
CASSPEEGYTF
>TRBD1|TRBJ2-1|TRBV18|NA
TGTGCCAGCTCACGGACGGGACAGGGGGCCGTGTGGGATGAGCAGTTCTTC
CASSRTGQGAVWDEQFF
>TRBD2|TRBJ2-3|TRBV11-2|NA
TGTGCCAGCAGCCCTGTAACTAGCGGGGTAAGCACAGATACGCAGTATTTT
CASSPVTSGVSTDTQYF
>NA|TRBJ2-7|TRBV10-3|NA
TGTGCCATCAGTGAGCGGCAGGGGTACGAGCAGTACTTC
CAISERQGYEQYF
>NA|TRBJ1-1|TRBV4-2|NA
TGTGCCAGCACCCGGACAGAAATGAACACTGAAGCTTTCTTT
CASTRTEMNTEAFF
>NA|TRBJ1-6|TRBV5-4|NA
TGTGCCAGCAGCTTGTTGGAGGAGCCCTCACCCCTCCACTTT
CASSLLEEPSPLHF
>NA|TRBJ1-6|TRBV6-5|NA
TGTGCCAGCAGTTACTCAGAGGGATCCACTTCACCCCTCCACTTT
CASSYSEGSTSPLHF
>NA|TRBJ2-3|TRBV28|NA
TGTGCCAGCATTCTTCAAAAGGGACTCCTCGGGGATACGCAGTATTTT
CASILQKGLLGDTQYF
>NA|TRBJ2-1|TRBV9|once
TGTGCCAGCAGCCAGTCAGGGGACGAGCAGTTCTTC
CASSQSGDEQFF
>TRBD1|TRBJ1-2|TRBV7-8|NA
TGTGCCAGCAGCTTAGGGCGGGACAGGGATAGTAATGGCTACACCTTC
CASSLGRDRDSNGYTF
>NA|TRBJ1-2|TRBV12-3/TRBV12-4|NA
TGTGCCAGCAGTTTACAGGGGTGGTATGGCTACACCTTC
CASSLQGWYGYTF
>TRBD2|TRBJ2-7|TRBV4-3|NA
TGCGCCAGCAGCCAAGATTTCACTAGCGGGGGTTACGAGCAGTACTTC
CASSQDFTSGGYEQYF
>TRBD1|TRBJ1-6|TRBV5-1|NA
TGCGCCAGCAGCCAACCGGGACAGGGGAATTCACCCCTCCACTTT
CASSQPGQGNSPLHF
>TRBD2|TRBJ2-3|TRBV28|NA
TGTGCCAGCAGTACCCCGTGGCTCACTAGCGGGGCTCCAGATACGCAGTATTTT
CASSTPWLTSGAPDTQYF
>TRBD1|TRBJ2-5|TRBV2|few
TGTGCCAGCAGGATACGACAGGGGGCGAGGGAGACCCAGTACTTC
CASRIRQGARETQYF
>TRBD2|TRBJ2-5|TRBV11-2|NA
TGTGCCAGCAGCTTAGGACTAGCGGGCCCTCAAGAGACCCAGTACTTC
CASSLGLAGPQETQYF
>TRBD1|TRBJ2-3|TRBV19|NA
TGTGCCAGTAGTATAGGTCGACAGGGGAGCACAGATACGCAGTATTTT
CASSIGRQGSTDTQYF
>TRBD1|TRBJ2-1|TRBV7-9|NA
TGTGCCAGCAGCATCGGACAGGGAGCCTACAATGAGCAGTTCTTC
CASSIGQGAYNEQFF
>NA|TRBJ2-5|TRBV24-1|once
TGTGCCACCAGTGATCCTCAGGGTATGGAGACCCAGTACTTC
CATSDPQGMETQYF
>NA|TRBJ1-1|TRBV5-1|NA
TGTGCCAGCAGCTTGGGCCTCAACTCCGGCCGGGGCACTGAAGCTTTCTTT
CASSLGLNSGRGTEAFF
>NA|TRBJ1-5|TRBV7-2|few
TGTGCCAGCAGCTTATCAGGGTATAGCAATCAGCCCCAGCATTTT
CASSLSGYSNQPQHF
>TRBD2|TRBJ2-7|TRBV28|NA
TGTGCCAGCAGTTTAGGGACTAGCGGGGGCTACGAGCAGTACTTC
CASSLGTSGGYEQYF
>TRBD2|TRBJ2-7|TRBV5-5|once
TGTGCCAGCAGCTTGGGGACTAGCGGCGAGCAGTACTTC
CASSLGTSGEQYF
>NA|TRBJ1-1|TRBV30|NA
TGTGCCTGGAGTGGGGGTTGGGCAGGGAGGACTGAAGCTTTCTTT
CAWSGGWAGRTEAFF
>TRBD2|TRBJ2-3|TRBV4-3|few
TGCGCCAGCAGCCAAGGGGGAGGGACTAGCGGGGTCGAGAGAGATACGCAGTATTTT
CASSQGGGTSGVERDTQYF
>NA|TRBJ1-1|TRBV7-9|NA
TGTGCCAGCAGCTTAGGGGGCCAGGGTGCGGAAGCTTTCTTT
CASSLGGQGAEAFF
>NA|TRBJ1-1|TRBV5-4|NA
TGTGCCAGCAGCCAACAAAAAATACTGAACACTGAAGCTTTCTTT
CASSQQKILNTEAFF
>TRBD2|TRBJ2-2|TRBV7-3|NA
TGTGCCAGCAGCCTCGGATCCAGCGGGGGGCCCTCCCGGGGCGGGGAGCTGTTTTTT
CASSLGSSGGPSRGGELFF
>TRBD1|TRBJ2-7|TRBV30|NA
TGTGCCTGGAGTGAAAAGTACAGGGGGAGCTACGAGCAGTACTTC
CAWSEKYRGSYEQYF
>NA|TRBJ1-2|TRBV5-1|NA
TGCGCCAGCAGCTTGGTTCTGGGGGCAGGTACCGGCTACACCTTC
CASSLVLGAGTGYTF
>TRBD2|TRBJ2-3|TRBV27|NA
TGTGCCAGTAGGACTAGCGGCACAGATACGCAGTATTTT
CASRTSGTDTQYF
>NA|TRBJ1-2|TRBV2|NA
TGTGCCAGCAGCCAGCGATACACCTTC
CASSQRYTF
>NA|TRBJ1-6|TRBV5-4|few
TGTGCCAGCAGCCCGGACAGTGCCCTACCCCTCCACTTT
CASSPDSALPLHF
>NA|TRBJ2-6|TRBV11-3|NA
TGTGCCAGCAGCTTAGTAGGAGGGAGAGGCTCTGGGGCCAACGTCCTGACTTTC
CASSLVGGRGSGANVLTF
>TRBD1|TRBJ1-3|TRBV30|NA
TGTGCCTGGAGTGTACGGGGCAGGGGGCGCATTGCTTCGGACACCATATATTTT
CAWSVRGRGRIASDTIYF
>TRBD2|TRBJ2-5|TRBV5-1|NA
TGTGCCAGCAGAAAGCGGGAGCAAGAGACCCAGTACTTC
CASRKREQETQYF
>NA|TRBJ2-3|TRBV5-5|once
TGTGCCAGCAGCTTGGCCCAGAGGGATACGCAGTATTTT
CASSLAQRDTQYF
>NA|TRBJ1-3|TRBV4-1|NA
TGCGCCAGCAGCCAAGGGGGCCTCCGAAGCGGAAACACCATATATTTT
CASSQGGLRSGNTIYF
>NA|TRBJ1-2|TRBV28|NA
TGTGCCACCCAGTCCCCGTTGTGGCTAGGTGGCTACACCTTC
CATQSPLWLGGYTF
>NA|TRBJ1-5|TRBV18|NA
TGTGCCAGCTCACCACTTGAACGACTCCAGCCCCAGCATTTT
CASSPLERLQPQHF
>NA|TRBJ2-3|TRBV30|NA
TGTGCCTGGAGCCCCTCGGCCCGGAGTGGCACAGATACGCAGTATTTT
CAWSPSARSGTDTQYF